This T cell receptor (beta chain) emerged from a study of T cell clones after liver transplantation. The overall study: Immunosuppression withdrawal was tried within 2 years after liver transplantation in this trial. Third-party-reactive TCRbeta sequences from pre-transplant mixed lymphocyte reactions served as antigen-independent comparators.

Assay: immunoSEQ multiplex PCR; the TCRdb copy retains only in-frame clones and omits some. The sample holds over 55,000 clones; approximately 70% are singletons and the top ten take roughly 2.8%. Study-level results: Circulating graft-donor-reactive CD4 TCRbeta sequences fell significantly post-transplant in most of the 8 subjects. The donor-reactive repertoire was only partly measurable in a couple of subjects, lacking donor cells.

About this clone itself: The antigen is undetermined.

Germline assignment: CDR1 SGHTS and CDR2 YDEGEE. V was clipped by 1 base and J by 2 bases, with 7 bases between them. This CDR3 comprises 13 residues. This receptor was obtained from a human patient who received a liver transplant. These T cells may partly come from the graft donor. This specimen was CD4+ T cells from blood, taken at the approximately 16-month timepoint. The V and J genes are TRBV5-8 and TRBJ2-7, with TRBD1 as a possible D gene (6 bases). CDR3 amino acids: CASSLTGTYEQYV. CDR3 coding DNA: TGTGCCAGCAGCTTGACAGGGACCTACGAGCAGTACGTC.